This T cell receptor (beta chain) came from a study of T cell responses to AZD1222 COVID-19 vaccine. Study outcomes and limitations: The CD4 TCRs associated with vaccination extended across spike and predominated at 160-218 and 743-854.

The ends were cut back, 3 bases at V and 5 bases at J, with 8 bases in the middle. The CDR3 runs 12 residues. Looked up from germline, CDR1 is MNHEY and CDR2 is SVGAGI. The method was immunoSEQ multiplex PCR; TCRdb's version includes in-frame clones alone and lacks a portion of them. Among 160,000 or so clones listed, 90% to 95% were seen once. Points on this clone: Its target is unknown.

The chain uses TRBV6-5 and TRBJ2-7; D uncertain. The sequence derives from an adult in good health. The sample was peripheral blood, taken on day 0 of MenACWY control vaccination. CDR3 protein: CASSYRWDEQYF. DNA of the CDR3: TGTGCCAGCAGTTATCGGTGGGACGAGCAGTACTTC.